A single sample gave rise to the 27 T cell receptor beta chains below, sequenced in a study of T-cell reconstitution after alpha-beta-depleted transplantation in children. Unique molecular identifiers were incorporated during preparation of the TCRbeta library. Using its own MiXCR run on the PCR reads, TCRdb lists one record per CDR3 protein. The data contain some 390,000 distinct CDR3 sequences, roughly 22% of them seen just once; the ten biggest clones take up over 3.5%. The sequencing here drew on PBMCs from the stem cell graft donor, taken from the stem cell graft. The source is a human donor who donated a stem cell graft to a child with acute myeloid leukemia.

This chain joins TRBV15 and TRBJ2-7, with 7 bases lining up with TRBD1. The germline V gene encodes CDR1 LNHNV and CDR2 YYDKDF (reference sequence). CDR3 length: 16 residues. V trimming: 5 bases; J trimming: 2 bases; junction bases outside the gene matches: 12. The CDR3 DNA is TGTGCCACCAGCGGGTTCCTTCGGGACAGAGCCTACGAGCAGTACTTC. As protein: CATSGFLRDRAYEQYF. The full variable domain, its missing parts supplied by reference TRBV15 and TRBJ2-7, is DAMVIQNPRYQVTQFGKPVTLSCSQTLNHNVMYWYQQKSSQAPKLLFHYYDKDFNNEADTPDNFQSRRPNTSFCFLDIRSPGLGDTAMYLCATSGFLRDRAYEQYFGPGTRLTVT.

This clonotype has more than one count but fewer than ten. The V and J genes are TRBV6-5 and TRBJ2-1, with 10 nucleotides matching TRBD2. The CDR3 totals 16 residues. Germline assignment: CDR1 MNHEY and CDR2 SVGAGI. The V and J ends lost 1 base and 4 bases, in that order; junction bases with no gene match: 4. The CDR3 region has the DNA TGTGCCAGCAGTTACTTAACTAGCGGGACTTACAATGAGCAGTTCTTC. It specifies CASSYLTSGTYNEQFF.

The chain uses TRBV6-1 and TRBJ1-5; the D gene is possibly TRBD1 (5 bases). This CDR3 spans 17 amino acids. V lost 1 base and J lost 5, with 18 bases in between. Germline V gives CDR1 MNHNS, CDR2 SASEGT. The DNA of the CDR3 is TGTGCCAGCAGTGAAGGTTTAAAGGGGATACGCGATCAGCCCCAGCATTTT. Its protein is CASSEGLKGIRDQPQHF.

The chain employs TRBV7-6 and TRBJ1-4, with a tentative D call TRBD1 (5 bases). Germline assignment: CDR1 SGHVS and CDR2 FNYEAQ. V shed 5 bases and J shed 7 bases, with 14 bases lying between them. CDR3 length equals 14 residues. The chain's CDR3 is CASSLNRIGEKLFF. CDR3 nucleotide sequence: TGTGCCAGCAGCCTGAACAGGATTGGTGAAAAACTGTTTTTT. Looking up the rest from reference TRBV7-6 and TRBJ1-4 gives the full variable domain: GAGVSQSPRYKVTKRGQDVALRCDPISGHVSLYWYRQALGQGPEFLTYFNYEAQQDKSGLPNDRFSAERPEGSISTLTIQRTEQRDSAMYRCASSLNRIGEKLFFGSGTQLSVL.

V is TRBV3-1 and J is TRBJ2-5, with D perhaps matching TRBD1 or TRBD2 (5 bases each). With 4 bases removed from V and 10 bases from J, the gap between germline ends came to 19 bases. The germline CDR1 and CDR2 sequences are LGHDT and YNNKEL (reference sequence). The CDR3 is 14 residues long. The CDR3 here is CASSRPMFSGSQYF. The DNA of the CDR3 is TGTGCCAGCAGCCGACCCATGTTCTCAGGGAGCCAGTACTTC.

The table lists this clonotype with many counts. The rearrangement uses TRBV20-1 and TRBJ1-2; the D gene is possibly TRBD1 (6 bases). Trimming removed 4 bases from V and 4 bases from J, with 16 bases in between. The CDR3 extends over 14 amino acids. Per germline, CDR1 DFQATT and CDR2 SNEGSKA (reference sequence). The CDR3 bases are TGCAGTGCTAAGAACGACAGGTCCCTCTATGGCTACACCTTC. This sequence encodes CSAKNDRSLYGYTF.

The chain has TRBV5-5 and TRBJ2-5; TRBD1 agrees at 7 bases. The CDR3 covers 13 residues. Germline V gene data show CDR1 as SGHKS and CDR2 as YYEKEE (reference sequence). The V and J ends lost 7 bases and 0 bases, in that order; junction bases with no gene match: 3. This CDR3 reads CASATGDQETQYF. Written as DNA, the CDR3 is TGTGCCAGCGCTACAGGGGACCAAGAGACCCAGTACTTC.

This clonotype was picked up many times. The J gene is TRBJ2-3, the V gene TRBV12-3 or TRBV12-4; 14 nucleotides agree with TRBD2. J was trimmed by 6 bases and V by 7 bases; bases with no gene match: 15. This CDR3 has 18 residues. The CDR3 bases are TGTGCCAGCAATTCCCCGGGACTAGCGGGAGTGGAGGGCGATACGCAGTATTTT. Protein product: CASNSPGLAGVEGDTQYF.

This clonotype was counted between two and nine times. V and J are TRBV12-3 or TRBV12-4 and TRBJ1-2; 9 bases align to TRBD1. The CDR3 contains 13 residues. V lost 6 bases to trimming and J lost 8 bases; unmatched junction nucleotides: 7. CDR3: CASRLQGARGYTF. CDR3 coding DNA: TGTGCCAGCAGATTACAGGGGGCGCGGGGCTACACCTTC.

This clonotype was seen more than once but under ten times. The chain has TRBV7-9 and TRBJ2-1; D might be TRBD2 (6 bases). CDR1 is SEHNR and CDR2 is FQNEAQ in the germline V gene (reference sequence). CDR3 length equals 17 residues. The V end lost 1 base, the J end lost 6 bases, and 19 bases lay between the germline ends. The CDR3 sequence: CASSLVGGIIPFNEQFF. CDR3 nucleotides: TGTGCCAGCAGCTTAGTGGGAGGTATAATTCCGTTCAATGAGCAGTTCTTC.

The chain uses TRBV5-1 and TRBJ2-3, with 7 bases identical to TRBD2. Germline CDR1 SGHRS, CDR2 YFSETQ. CDR3 length equals 13 residues. V lost 4 bases and J lost 5; bases outside the gene matches: 4. CDR3 in amino acids: CASSIIAGDTQYF. In DNA form, the CDR3 reads TGCGCCAGCAGCATCATAGCGGGAGATACGCAGTATTTT. The whole variable domain, remainder taken from reference TRBV5-1 and TRBJ2-3, is KAGVTQTPRYLIKTRGQQVTLSCSPISGHRSVSWYQQTPGQGLQFLFEYFSETQRNKGNFPGRFSGRQFSNSRSEMNVSTLELGDSALYLCASSIIAGDTQYFGPGTRLTVL.

V and J are TRBV2 and TRBJ2-1; possible D gene TRBD1, 6 bases. Deletions cut 2 bases from V and 6 bases from J, with 20 bases between. CDR1 is SNHLY, CDR2 FYNNEI, per germline. The CDR3 has 17 residues. The CDR3 DNA reads as TGTGCCAGCAGTGAATTCAGGGGCGCCTCGTCCCTCAATGAGCAGTTCTTC. Its protein is CASSEFRGASSLNEQFF.

This clonotype has a count of ten or more. The gene calls are TRBV7-2 and TRBJ2-7; perhaps TRBD1 as D (6 bases). The V end was cut by 1 base, the J end by 5 bases, with 15 bases between. The germline CDR1 and CDR2 sequences are SGHTA and FQGNSA. This CDR3 has 15 amino acids. The CDR3 DNA follows: TGTGCCAGCAGCTTAGGGGGACACAGAGCGAACGAGCAGTACTTC. This gives the protein CASSLGGHRANEQYF.

V is TRBV24-1 and J is TRBJ2-5, with D possibly matching TRBD1 (5 bases). CDR3 length: 12 residues. The germline V gene has CDR1 KGHDR and CDR2 SFDVKD. The V end lost 8 bases, the J end lost 3 bases, and 9 bases lay between the germline ends. The CDR3 region has the DNA TGTGCCACCACCCAGGACAAAGAGACCCAGTACTTC. Amino acids: CATTQDKETQYF.

This clonotype appeared many times. The rearrangement uses TRBV27 and TRBJ2-2, with 10 bases that match TRBD1. This CDR3 comprises 18 residues. The ends lost 5 bases at V and 7 bases at J; junction bases unmatched: 16. Germline-derived CDR1 and CDR2 are MNHEY and SMNVEV (reference sequence). In DNA form, the CDR3 reads TGTGCCAGCAGTCTCTCCGGGACAGGGGTTCAACGGGGCGGGGAGCTGTTTTTT. Translating gives CASSLSGTGVQRGGELFF.

The chain couples TRBV12-3 or TRBV12-4 to TRBJ2-5, with 10 bases fitting TRBD2. The CDR3 consists of 14 residues. J gave up 4 bases and V 8 bases, and 7 bases lay outside the gene matches. CDR3 residues: CASEGASGRETQYF. CDR3 nucleotide sequence: TGTGCCAGCGAGGGGGCTAGCGGGAGAGAGACCCAGTACTTC.

This chain links TRBV6-1 with TRBJ2-7, with D maybe TRBD1 (6 bases). This CDR3 spans 14 amino acids. Germline V CDR1 and CDR2: MNHNS, SASEGT. V lost 6 bases and J lost 2, with 14 bases in between. In DNA form, the CDR3 reads TGTGCCAGCAGCGCCGGGACAACAACCTACGAGCAGTACTTC. It translates to CASSAGTTTYEQYF.

This clonotype was observed a handful of times. The chain couples TRBV5-1 to TRBJ2-7; 7 bases agree with TRBD2. This CDR3 has 14 amino acids. With 2 bases clipped from V and 4 bases from J, the junction kept 6 bases outside the gene matches. CDR1 and CDR2 (germline): SGHRS, YFSETQ. CDR3 coding DNA: TGCGCCAGCAGCTTCAGCGGGAAGACGTACGAGCAGTACTTC. Amino acids: CASSFSGKTYEQYF.

The rearrangement uses TRBV21-1 and TRBJ2-7. TRBV21-1 is a pseudogene segment. This CDR3 is 13 amino acids long. The CDR3 spells CASSQCGGYEQYF. The CDR3 bases are TGTGCCAGCAGCCAATGCGGAGGTTACGAGCAGTACTTC.

This clonotype was seen at least ten times. The junction departs from germline at one end; a sequencing error may be responsible. J is TRBJ2-3 and V is TRBV12-3 or TRBV12-4; maybe TRBD2 (6 bases). The length of the CDR3 is 14 residues. The CDR3 region is CATSPGEPTDTQYF. CDR3 in DNA: TGTGCCACCAGTCCGGGAGAGCCCACAGATACGCAGTATTTT.

The rearrangement joins TRBV28 to TRBJ2-2; TRBD1 aligns across 8 bases. Germline assignment: CDR1 MDHEN and CDR2 SYDVKM. The CDR3 is 15 amino acids. V was pared by 5 bases and J by 5 bases, with 7 bases of the junction left unmatched. CDR3 sequence: CASSPSRGRTGELFF. The CDR3 DNA sequence: TGTGCCAGCAGTCCCTCCAGGGGGCGAACCGGGGAGCTGTTTTTT. Full variable domain (missing parts from reference TRBV28 and TRBJ2-2): DVKVTQSSRYLVKRTGEKVFLECVQDMDHENMFWYRQDPGLGLRLIYFSYDVKMKEKGDIPEGYSVSREKKERFSLILESASTNQTSMYLCASSPSRGRTGELFFGEGSRLTVL.

This clonotype was counted many times. The chain employs TRBV29-1 and TRBJ2-7; 9 bases are shared with TRBD1. The J segment lost 4 bases and the V segment lost 0 bases, leaving 10 bases of the junction unmatched. This CDR3 comprises 16 residues. Germline CDR1 is SQVTM and CDR2 is ANQGSEA. The CDR3 DNA reads as TGCAGCGTTGAAGAATTGGGGGTGACAGGGGGGTACGAGCAGTACTTC. This translates into CSVEELGVTGGYEQYF.

This clonotype occurred many times. This rearrangement joins TRBV12-3 or TRBV12-4 to TRBJ1-1; tentative D call: TRBD1 (5 bases). Trimming removed 2 bases from V and 1 base from J, with 11 bases in between. The CDR3 is made up of 15 amino acids. This CDR3 reads CASSLLGGWNTEAFF. The CDR3 coding sequence is TGTGCCAGCAGTTTATTGGGGGGGTGGAACACTGAAGCTTTCTTT.

V usage is TRBV21-1 and J usage is TRBJ2-1; the table's D call, TRBD2, has no DNA check behind it. TRBV21-1 is a documented pseudogene. The CDR3 consists of 16 residues. CDR3 DNA sequence: TGTGCCAGCAGCATCGAGGAGGGCCCGGGATACAATGAGCAGTTCTTC. This sequence encodes CASSIEEGPGYNEQFF.

This clonotype was seen at least ten times. The genes are TRBV5-1 and TRBJ1-1; D is ambiguous. The CDR3 has 16 residues. Germline assignment: CDR1 SGHRS and CDR2 YFSETQ. V lost 1 base and J 1 base, leaving 14 bases between the germline ends. CDR3 protein: CASSLFPDTGNTEAFF. For the CDR3, the DNA is TGCGCCAGCAGCTTGTTTCCCGACACTGGGAACACTGAAGCTTTCTTT.

This clonotype was recorded at least ten times. This chain links TRBV20-1 with TRBJ2-7; the D gene is possibly TRBD2 (6 bases). Trimming left V 3 bases short and J 4 bases short, with 19 bases between. The germline gives CDR1 DFQATT, CDR2 SNEGSKA (reference sequence). The CDR3 has 15 amino acids. The CDR3 reads CSASPPFGGEYEQYF. As DNA, the CDR3 is TGCAGTGCTAGCCCCCCTTTCGGGGGTGAATACGAGCAGTACTTC.

V gene TRBV6-2 or TRBV6-3 combines with J gene TRBJ1-1; tentatively, D is TRBD1 (5 bases). CDR3 length equals 14 residues. Germline lookup yields CDR1 MNHEY and CDR2 SVGEGT. The ends were cut back, 6 bases at V and 9 bases at J, with 20 bases in the middle. The CDR3 region is CASRRGAGPPKAFF. CDR3 nucleotides: TGTGCCAGCAGGAGGGGAGCAGGCCCCCCGAAAGCTTTCTTT.